This T cell receptor beta chain was found in a study of blood T cell repertoires in COVID-19. Study-level background: The United States, Italy and Spain were the sources of the acute and convalescent COVID-19 samples.

Germline V gives CDR1 PRHDT, CDR2 FYEKMQ (reference sequence). Losses at the gene ends were 3 bases for V and 0 bases for J; bases not matched to a gene: 6. CDR3 length: 16 amino acids. Original analysis: Amplification of reference gene primers provided the estimated nucleated cell counts. Method: immunoSEQ multiplex PCR; TCRdb's copy keeps in-frame clones and lacks some. Clone size and the V and J calls come from that table; the DNA yielded D and trimming. The sample records around 67,000 clones, 80% to 90% being singletons. The receptor was isolated from a man aged 45-65 years with active COVID-19. The chain couples TRBV13 to TRBJ2-3, with TRBD2 matching 7 bases. Sequenced material: peripheral blood. CDR3 sequence: CASSFTGLSSTDTQYF. The CDR3 DNA is TGTGCCAGCAGCTTTACGGGACTATCTAGCACAGATACGCAGTATTTT.